The sequence of this TCR beta chain was determined in a study of shared clonotypes between healthy human individuals. General study points: It was the non-shared clonotypes that had lower generation probabilities than clonotypes shared by all four donors.

As to this clone: The antigen is unknown.

Measured with immunoSEQ multiplex PCR; TCRdb has only the in-frame clones, and not every one. The sample includes approximately 2.5 million clones, around 94% of them seen just once. Subsets obtained from CD4+ cells comprised CD45RA+ naive and CD45RA-negative memory cells. The TCR was taken from a man in his late teens or twenties in good health. Sequencing used naive CD4+ T cells sorted from blood. The subset here: CD45RA+ positively selected.

CDR3 protein: CALTGGNGYTF. The CDR3 nucleotides read TGTGCCCTTACAGGGGGGAATGGCTACACCTTC. V gene TRBV7-9 combines with J gene TRBJ1-2; 8 nucleotides match TRBD1. The CDR3 is made up of 11 amino acids. The germline CDR1 and CDR2 sequences are SEHNR and FQNEAQ (reference sequence). J gave up 6 bases and V 11 bases, and 5 bases lay outside the gene matches.